This TCR beta chain is drawn from a study of blood T cell repertoires in COVID-19. At the level of the study: The United States, Italy and Spain provided the acute and convalescent COVID-19 samples. PBMCs, B-cell-depleted T cells, or T cells provided the cDNA or gDNA that made up the material.

In the original analysis: Counts of nucleated cells, estimated from reference gene primer amplification, were obtained. Sequencing was performed with immunoSEQ multiplex PCR; in TCRdb, only in-frame clones are kept and a portion is missing. That table supplies the V and J calls and clone size; D and trimming were determined from the DNA. The table records around 55,000 clones, 90% of them present only once. Sample: peripheral blood. This TCR came from a human donor with active COVID-19. The donor label of this sample is uncertain.

CDR3 amino acids: CASSLGPGGGNQPQHF. The CDR3 bases are TGTGCCAGCAGTTTAGGCCCAGGGGGTGGCAATCAGCCCCAGCATTTT. The rearrangement links TRBV27 to TRBJ1-5; 7 bases map to TRBD1. Germline assignment: CDR1 MNHEY and CDR2 SMNVEV (reference sequence). Unmatched junction bases numbered 6, after V lost 2 bases and J lost 2 bases. The CDR3 consists of 16 residues.